This T cell receptor beta chain originates from a study of patients and donors after allogeneic stem cell transplantation. Deletions cut 7 bases from V and 6 bases from J, with 13 bases between. The CDR3 extends over 13 amino acids. TCRdb independently ran MiXCR on the RT-PCR reads; one entry per CDR3 protein. The repertoire holds 200,000 to 250,000 distinct CDR3 sequences, with less than 50% as singletons. The rearrangement links TRBV12-3 or TRBV12-4 to TRBJ1-5; a weak D match, TRBD1 (5 bases). The sequence was collected from a human donor who was either an allogeneic HSCT recipient or a stem cell or donor lymphocyte infusion donor (not recorded which). It is not recorded whose cells these are; they may come from a transplant donor. What was sequenced was blood, either unsorted or a sorted T cell fraction (not recorded which). The CDR3 reads CASKTPGTQPQHF. CDR3 DNA: TGTGCCAGCAAGACCCCGGGGACTCAGCCCCAGCATTTT.